The 31 T cell receptor beta chains presented below share a single source sample, sequenced in a study of T cell repertoires in cytomegalovirus infection. No cognate antigen is known for these TCRs. Via MiXCR, TCRdb re-called the reads, giving one row per CDR3 protein. There are 20,000 to 25,000 distinct CDR3 sequences in the sample; around 43% occur only once, and roughly 94% lies in the top ten. Specimen: CD8+ T cells from cultured PBMCs, collected from culture after CMV antigen stimulation. These receptors all come from a human donor in good health (CMV status not recorded). Some clones in this sample may be carry-over from other donors' samples.

V gene TRBV4-3 combines with J gene TRBJ2-2; possible D gene TRBD1, 5 bases. CDR3 size: 14 residues. CDR1 and CDR2 from the germline V gene are LGHNA and YSLEER. Between the trimmed V and J ends, which lost 4 bases and 3 bases, there was a span of 9 bases. The CDR3 loop reads CASSRDSYTGELFF. DNA of the CDR3: TGCGCCAGCAGCCGTGACAGTTACACCGGGGAGCTGTTTTTT.

This clonotype was counted only a few times. CDR3 DNA: TGTGCCAGCAGTTTAGCTTTCGGGAGGGGCCATGAGCAGTTCTTC. Encoded protein: CASSLAFGRGHEQFF. The chain uses TRBV27 and TRBJ2-1; TRBD2 agrees at 8 bases. Trimming removed 2 bases from V and 8 bases from J; junction bases left unmatched: 8. In germline, CDR1 is MNHEY, CDR2 SMNVEV (reference sequence). The CDR3 runs to 15 residues.

The chain links TRBV20-1 to TRBJ1-3; 7 nucleotides agree with TRBD1. V shed 3 bases, J shed 7 bases, and the junction held 12 bases outside the gene matches. The CDR3 is made up of 15 amino acids. Germline V lookup: CDR1 DFQATT, CDR2 SNEGSKA (reference sequence). CDR3 loop: CSAREGAPSGNTIYF. The CDR3 region has the DNA TGCAGTGCTAGGGAGGGGGCCCCCAGTGGGAACACCATATATTTT.

CDR3 in amino acids: CASSFDRGGPYNEQFF. The CDR3 DNA reads as TGTGCCAGCAGCTTCGATCGGGGAGGACCCTACAATGAGCAGTTCTTC. This rearrangement joins TRBV7-9 to TRBJ2-1; weak D call: TRBD2 (6 bases). In germline, CDR1 is SEHNR, CDR2 FQNEAQ (reference sequence). CDR3 length equals 16 residues. V lost 3 bases, J lost 2 bases, and 14 bases lay in between.

CDR3 amino acids: CASSFGISYNEQFF. CDR3 nucleotides: TGTGCCAGCAGTTTCGGGATCTCCTACAATGAGCAGTTCTTC. The genes are TRBV12-3 or TRBV12-4 and TRBJ2-1; maybe TRBD2 (5 bases). The ends were cut back, 3 bases at V and 0 bases at J, with 6 bases in the middle. The CDR3 length is 14 residues.

V gene TRBV7-8 combines with J gene TRBJ2-7, with TRBD1 identical over 10 bases. Germline assignment: CDR1 SGHVS and CDR2 FQNEAQ. CDR3 length equals 13 residues. V was clipped by 5 bases and J by 5 bases; unmatched bases: 3. The CDR3 bases are TGTGCCAGCAGCCGGGACAGGGGAGACGAGCAGTACTTC. It codes for CASSRDRGDEQYF.

The V gene is TRBV7-9, the J gene TRBJ1-1; no clear D. The V end was cut by 6 bases, the J end by 5 bases, with 10 bases between. The germline V gene has CDR1 SEHNR and CDR2 FQNEAQ (reference sequence). The CDR3 has 12 residues. In nucleotides, the CDR3 is TGTGCCAGCAGTTCGTACGGGACTGAAGCTTTCTTT. It yields the protein CASSSYGTEAFF. Supplemented by reference TRBV7-9 and TRBJ1-1, the full variable domain reads DTGVSQNPRHKITKRGQNVTFRCDPISEHNRLYWYRQTLGQGPEFLTYFQNEAQLEKSRLLSDRFSAERPKGSFSTLEIQRTEQGDSAMYLCASSSYGTEAFFGQGTRLTVV.

This clonotype was counted only a few times. The chain couples TRBV7-9 to TRBJ1-4; 8 positions match TRBD1. The CDR3 totals 14 residues. With 5 bases clipped from V and 6 bases from J, the junction kept 5 bases outside the gene matches. Germline loops: CDR1 SEHNR, CDR2 FQNEAQ (reference sequence). In DNA, the CDR3 is TGTGCCAGCAGCCGGACAGGGCTCGATGAAAAACTGTTTTTT. The encoded protein is CASSRTGLDEKLFF.

This clonotype showed up just a few times. The CDR3 reads CASTTLAGGPSQLFF. CDR3 in DNA: TGCGCCAGCACCACTCTAGCGGGGGGCCCGAGTCAGCTGTTTTTT. This chain connects TRBV4-3 to TRBJ2-2; TRBD2 agrees at 11 bases. This CDR3 region has 15 residues. Losses at the gene ends were 7 bases for V and 12 bases for J; bases not matched to a gene: 13. The germline gives CDR1 LGHNA, CDR2 YSLEER.

The chain couples TRBV7-4 to TRBJ1-1; TRBD1 matches 10 bases. Per germline, CDR1 SGHVT and CDR2 SQSDAQ. CDR3 length: 14 amino acids. Trimming at V came to 5 bases and at J to 4 bases, leaving 4 bases not matched to a gene. This chain's CDR3 is CASSTDRGRTEAFF. The CDR3 DNA follows: TGTGCCAGCAGCACCGACAGGGGGCGCACTGAAGCTTTCTTT.

This sequence joins TRBV20-1 and TRBJ1-2, with TRBD1 matching 8 bases. The CDR3 length is 18 residues. CDR1 and CDR2 (germline): DFQATT, SNEGSKA (reference sequence). V lost 2 bases and J lost 3; bases outside the gene matches: 17. In DNA form, the CDR3 reads TGCAGTGCTAGACCCCAGAACAGGACAGGGCGAGGTGACTATGGCTACACCTTC. Its protein is CSARPQNRTGRGDYGYTF.

The table lists this clonotype with many counts. DNA for the CDR3: TGTGCCAGCAAAGGAATTAATAGCAATCAGCCCCAGCATTTT. It translates to CASKGINSNQPQHF. The rearrangement joins TRBV6-1 to TRBJ1-5; no reliable D call. CDR1 is MNHNS, CDR2 SASEGT, per germline. The CDR3 spans 14 residues. The ends were cut back, 7 bases at V and 0 bases at J, with 10 bases in the middle.

J is TRBJ2-1 and V is TRBV6-2 or TRBV6-3, with 8 bases fitting TRBD1. This CDR3 is 14 amino acids long. Germline loops: CDR1 MNHEY, CDR2 SVGEGT. Trimming cost V 7 bases and J 8 bases; bases outside gene matches: 10. The CDR3 sequence is CASTSGGQVDEQFF. The CDR3 DNA reads TGTGCCAGCACCTCAGGGGGCCAGGTGGATGAGCAGTTCTTC.

The table lists this clonotype with a count of one. A much larger clone sits a single nucleotide away, making a read error possible. CDR3 sequence reads: CASSYWGLVGDGSYNEQFF. In nucleotides, the CDR3 is TGTGCCAGCAGTTACTGGGGACTAGTGGGAGATGGGTCCTACAATGAGCAGTTCTTC. J is TRBJ2-1 and V is TRBV6-5, with 8 nucleotides matching TRBD2. The CDR3 is 19 amino acids. Trimming cost V 1 base and J 1 base; bases outside gene matches: 12. The germline V gene has CDR1 MNHEY and CDR2 SVGAGI.

The J gene is TRBJ2-5, the V gene TRBV20-1, with D possibly TRBD2 on 5 matching bases. Germline V gene lookup returns CDR1 DFQATT and CDR2 SNEGSKA (reference sequence). V was clipped by 0 bases and J by 5 bases, with 16 bases between them. CDR3 length equals 15 residues. This CDR3 is CSARDLVQTGETQYF. The CDR3 coding sequence is TGCAGTGCTAGAGATCTGGTACAAACGGGGGAGACCCAGTACTTC.

This clonotype was counted only a few times. The chain has TRBV27 and TRBJ2-1, with a possible D match to TRBD2 (6 bases). V lost 2 bases, J lost 9 bases, and 17 bases lay in between. Germline V CDR1 and CDR2: MNHEY, SMNVEV (reference sequence). CDR3 length: 15 amino acids. CDR3 protein: CASSLMGGIGSEQFF. The DNA of the CDR3 is TGTGCCAGCAGTTTAATGGGCGGGATAGGGAGTGAGCAGTTCTTC.

The V call is TRBV11-2, the J call TRBJ2-7, with 7 bases aligning to TRBD1. There are 17 residues in the CDR3. Germline lookup yields CDR1 SGHAT and CDR2 FQNNGV. V shed 2 bases and J 3 bases; nucleotides not matched to a gene: 13. The CDR3 region has the DNA TGTGCCAGCAGCTTAAACAACGGACAGGAGAGCTACTACGAGCAGTACTTC. This translates into CASSLNNGQESYYEQYF.

This clonotype has a handful of counts. The V and J genes are TRBV7-2 and TRBJ2-1; 11 bases agree with TRBD2. Germline-derived CDR1 and CDR2 are SGHTA and FQGNSA. The CDR3 is made up of 17 amino acids. With 3 bases clipped from V and 4 bases from J, the junction kept 8 bases outside the gene matches. Written as DNA, the CDR3 is TGTGCCAGCAGCTTTCCTACTAGCGGGAGCGAGTACAATGAGCAGTTCTTC. Amino acids: CASSFPTSGSEYNEQFF.

About this clonotype: Germline is not matched at one junction end, which may reflect a read error. V and J are TRBV20-1 and TRBJ1-1; 7 bases fit TRBD1. CDR3 length: 15 residues. Germline V gene sequence: CDR1 DFQATT, CDR2 SNEGSKA (reference sequence). As DNA, the CDR3 is TGCAGTGCCAGAGTTAAAGGACAGGTCATCCCTGAAGCTTTCTTT. As protein: CSARVKGQVIPEAFF.

The chain links TRBV7-9 to TRBJ2-7; D is possibly TRBD2 (5 bases). CDR1 SEHNR and CDR2 FQNEAQ come from the germline V gene (reference sequence). The CDR3 is made up of 12 amino acids. Trimming left V 5 bases short and J 3 bases short, with 8 bases between. CDR3 DNA sequence: TGTGCCAGCAGCCACGGGAACTACGAGCAGTACTTC. This encodes CASSHGNYEQYF. The variable domain in full, with the rest retrieved from reference TRBV7-9 and TRBJ2-7, is DTGVSQNPRHKITKRGQNVTFRCDPISEHNRLYWYRQTLGQGPEFLTYFQNEAQLEKSRLLSDRFSAERPKGSFSTLEIQRTEQGDSAMYLCASSHGNYEQYFGPGTRLTVT.

This clonotype was seen a few times. The rearrangement links TRBV7-6 to TRBJ2-1; 10 bases match TRBD2. Losses at the gene ends were 4 bases for V and 9 bases for J; bases not matched to a gene: 15. Germline-derived CDR1 and CDR2 are SGHVS and FNYEAQ. The CDR3 consists of 17 residues. CDR3 sequence (DNA): TGTGCCAGCAGCTCGACGCCCGGGACTAGCGTCGTCGGTGAGCAGTTCTTC. It codes for CASSSTPGTSVVGEQFF.

The chain links TRBV7-8 to TRBJ1-2; tentative D call: TRBD1 (5 bases). This CDR3 comprises 14 residues. Deletions cut 1 base from V and 7 bases from J, with 13 bases between. The V gene's germline CDR1 is SGHVS and CDR2 FQNEAQ. The CDR3 is CASSLESGAGGYTF. CDR3 DNA: TGTGCCAGCAGCTTAGAAAGTGGGGCGGGTGGCTACACCTTC.

The chain combines TRBV6-2 or TRBV6-3 with TRBJ1-2; no firm D call. Germline V gene sequence: CDR1 MNHEY, CDR2 SVGEGT. Trimming pared 5 bases from V and 4 bases from J, leaving 17 bases between. CDR3 length equals 15 residues. CDR3 in amino acids: CASSPLVVAGYGYTF. The CDR3 DNA reads as TGTGCCAGCAGTCCCCTCGTCGTCGCGGGCTATGGCTACACCTTC.

This sequence joins TRBV6-6 and TRBJ2-5; D unclear. V lost 0 bases and J 6 bases, leaving 8 bases between the germline ends. Germline V gene sequence: CDR1 MNHNY, CDR2 SVGAGI (reference sequence). The CDR3 runs to 13 residues. CDR3 nucleotides: TGTGCCAGCAGTTACTCTGGCGACCAGACCCAGTACTTC. It codes for CASSYSGDQTQYF.

The chain links TRBV14 to TRBJ2-1; 7 nucleotides line up with TRBD2. V shed 0 bases, J shed 5 bases, and the junction held 1 base outside the gene matches. Germline-derived CDR1 and CDR2 are SGHDN and FVKESK. The CDR3 extends over 14 amino acids. For the CDR3, the DNA is TGTGCCAGCAGCCAAGAGGCGGGGGACAATGAGCAGTTCTTC. It specifies CASSQEAGDNEQFF.

This clonotype came up many times. The J gene is TRBJ2-7, the V gene TRBV7-6; TRBD2 agrees at 12 bases. Per germline, CDR1 SGHVS and CDR2 FNYEAQ. Trimming at V came to 1 base and at J to 7 bases, leaving 8 bases not matched to a gene. The CDR3 has 16 residues. The CDR3 nucleotides are TGTGCCAGCAGCTTAGAGGCTAGCGGGAGGGGCTTTGAGCAGTACTTC. As protein: CASSLEASGRGFEQYF.

The CDR3, as DNA: TGCAGTGCGGACGGGACTAGCGGGGGTGAGCAGTTCTTC. Residues: CSADGTSGGEQFF. The V call is TRBV20-1, the J call TRBJ2-1, with TRBD2 matching 14 bases. The trim removed 6 bases at V and 9 bases at J, leaving 4 bases unmatched. The CDR3 contains 13 residues. Germline V gene data show CDR1 as DFQATT and CDR2 as SNEGSKA (reference sequence).

This clonotype was seen only a few times. This chain joins TRBV4-1 and TRBJ1-4, with D unclear. The germline V gene has CDR1 MGHRA and CDR2 YSYEKL. The CDR3 has 14 residues. Trimming took off 3 bases at V and 9 bases at J, with 14 bases between the two ends. The CDR3 spells CASSQEKFEKKLFF. CDR3 DNA: TGCGCCAGCAGCCAGGAGAAGTTCGAGAAAAAACTGTTTTTT.

In this sample, this clonotype turned up many times. This chain links TRBV7-8 with TRBJ2-3; TRBD2 agrees at 8 bases. The CDR3 covers 17 residues. Germline V gene data show CDR1 as SGHVS and CDR2 as FQNEAQ. The V segment lost 1 base and the J segment 1 base; nucleotides outside the gene matches: 7. The CDR3 reads CASSLVGRGGRTDTQYF. In nucleotides, the CDR3 is TGTGCCAGCAGCTTAGTGGGTCGCGGGGGGCGCACAGATACGCAGTATTTT.

The chain combines TRBV27 with TRBJ1-5; 8 bases match TRBD1. The CDR3 has 15 amino acids. The trim removed 6 bases at V and 5 bases at J, leaving 9 bases unmatched. Germline CDR1 MNHEY, CDR2 SMNVEV (reference sequence). CDR3 sequence (DNA): TGTGCCAGCAGGTCTATGGACAGGGCGGATCAGCCCCAGCATTTT. Translating gives CASRSMDRADQPQHF.

This clonotype was counted between two and nine times. The rearrangement links TRBV7-9 to TRBJ1-4, with 8 bases identical to TRBD1. V lost 5 bases, J lost 4 bases, and 6 bases stayed unmatched. This CDR3 is built from 15 residues. Germline-derived CDR1 and CDR2 are SEHNR and FQNEAQ (reference sequence). CDR3: CASSTDRGLNEKLFF. The CDR3, as DNA: TGTGCCAGCAGCACCGACAGGGGACTTAATGAAAAACTGTTTTTT.